This T cell receptor beta chain stems from a study of T cells in Graves' hyperthyroidism and ophthalmopathy. Of note for this clonotype: The target antigen is unknown.

RNA transcripts yielded amplified TCR beta CDR3 regions. The HTBI primer set was used in a first-round RT-PCR of the TCR CDR3. Using its own MiXCR run on the multiplex PCR reads, TCRdb lists one record per CDR3 protein. The sample holds 800,000 or so distinct CDR3 sequences; 38% are singletons and the top ten take 7.5% to 9.5%. The source of the PBMCs was 8.5 to 10 ml of fresh peripheral blood. Study results and caveats: Separation of ophthalmopathy from stable hyperthyroidism was achieved by a 13 V-J model.

V lost 11 bases and J lost 0; bases outside the gene matches: 16. CDR1 and CDR2 from the germline V gene are SNHLY and FYNNEI. The CDR3 loop spans 18 amino acids. The receptor's source is a man aged 18 to 35 with Graves' hyperthyroidism. The V and J genes are TRBV2 and TRBJ1-5, with 10 bases aligning to TRBD1. The sequencing sample was made of blood. CDR3 region: CAGDRATGTGDSNQPQHF. Here the CDR3 DNA reads TGTGCCGGCGACAGGGCCACCGGGACAGGGGATAGCAATCAGCCCCAGCATTTT.